This TCR beta chain was sequenced in a study of CD8+CD57+ T cells in acquired aplastic anemia. Study context: An average of 3.2 ug of DNA was obtained from sorted CD4+ and CD8+ cells. The study's findings and limits: Researchers report that around 29 CD8+ CDR3 sequences appeared in both patients and controls. CD8+ Simpson's diversity did not differ significantly between patients and controls.

Individuals selected for sequencing had exhibited CD8+CD57+ cell expansion on flow cytometry. Prior therapy had not been administered to any patient at the time of blood sampling. In germline, CDR1 is LNHDA, CDR2 SQIVND (reference sequence). The ends lost 4 bases at V and 8 bases at J; junction bases unmatched: 9. This CDR3 is 14 amino acids long. Of note for this clonotype: Its cognate antigen is unknown.

Genomic DNA acted as the template from which TCR beta VDJ combination and CDR3 sequence profiling were carried out. TCRdb reanalysed the reads using MiXCR and keeps one entry per CDR3 protein. Of about 160,000 distinct CDR3 sequences listed, roughly 48% are singletons. The chain combines TRBV19 with TRBJ1-2, with 8 bases that match TRBD1. This clonotype was obtained from a human donor with aplastic anemia. Sequencing was carried out using sorted CD4+, CD8+, or CD8+CD57+ T cells (not recorded which) from PBMCs. The CDR3 loop reads CASSTRTGRNGYTF. The CDR3 DNA reads as TGTGCCAGTAGTACCCGGACAGGGAGGAACGGCTACACCTTC.